This TCR beta chain appears in the sequencing data of a study of T cells in Graves' hyperthyroidism and ophthalmopathy. Study background: Peripheral blood samples were taken at initial diagnosis, prior to any treatment. General study points: The majority of expanded thyroid clonotypes above 0.001 also appeared in blood.

To note about this clonotype: Its target is not known.

From RNA transcripts, TCR beta CDR3 regions were amplified. HTBI primers drove first-round RT-PCR of the TCR CDR3. In TCRdb, the multiplex PCR reads were re-called with MiXCR into one record per CDR3 protein. Among hundreds of thousands of distinct CDR3 sequences listed, less than 25% were seen once. This CDR3 has 12 residues. The V end was cut by 4 bases, the J end by 5 bases, with 11 bases between. The germline CDR1 and CDR2 sequences are SQVTM and ANQGSEA. The study included ophthalmopathy patients with Clinical Activity Score at least 3, NOSPECS grade at least 4 and duration under 3 months. PBMCs were derived from about 9.1 ml fresh peripheral blood.

The clonotype originates from a man aged 25-45 years with Graves' ophthalmopathy. The J gene is TRBJ2-5, the V gene TRBV29-1; D unresolved. Specimen: blood. In DNA, the CDR3 is TGCAGCGTTGTAGGGTTTGGGGAGACCCAGTACTTC. Encoded protein: CSVVGFGETQYF.